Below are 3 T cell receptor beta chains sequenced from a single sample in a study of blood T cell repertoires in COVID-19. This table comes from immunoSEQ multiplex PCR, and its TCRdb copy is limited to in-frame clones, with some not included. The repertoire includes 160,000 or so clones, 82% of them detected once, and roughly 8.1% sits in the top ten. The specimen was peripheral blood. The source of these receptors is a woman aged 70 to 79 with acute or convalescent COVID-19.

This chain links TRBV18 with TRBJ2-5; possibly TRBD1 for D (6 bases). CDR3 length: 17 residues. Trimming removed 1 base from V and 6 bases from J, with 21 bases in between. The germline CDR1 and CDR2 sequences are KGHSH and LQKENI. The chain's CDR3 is CASSPRGLAGHSQTQYF. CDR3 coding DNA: TGTGCCAGCTCACCACGGGGGCTAGCAGGACACTCTCAGACCCAGTACTTC.

The CDR3 sequence is CASIPSVDRVGRNQPQHF. The DNA for the CDR3 is TGCGCCAGCATCCCGTCCGTGGACAGGGTTGGAAGAAATCAGCCCCAGCATTTT. The V and J genes are TRBV23-1 and TRBJ1-5, with 8 bases fitting TRBD1. TRBV23-1 is sorted into the ORF group, with uncertain function. The CDR3 runs 18 residues. V lost 7 bases, J lost 4 bases, and 18 bases stayed unmatched.

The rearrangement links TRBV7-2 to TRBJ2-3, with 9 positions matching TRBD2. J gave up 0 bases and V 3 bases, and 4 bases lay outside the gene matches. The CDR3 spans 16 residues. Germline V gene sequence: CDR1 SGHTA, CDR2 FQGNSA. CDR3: CASSLVAGGSTDTQYF. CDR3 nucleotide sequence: TGTGCCAGCAGCTTGGTTGCGGGGGGGAGCACAGATACGCAGTATTTT.